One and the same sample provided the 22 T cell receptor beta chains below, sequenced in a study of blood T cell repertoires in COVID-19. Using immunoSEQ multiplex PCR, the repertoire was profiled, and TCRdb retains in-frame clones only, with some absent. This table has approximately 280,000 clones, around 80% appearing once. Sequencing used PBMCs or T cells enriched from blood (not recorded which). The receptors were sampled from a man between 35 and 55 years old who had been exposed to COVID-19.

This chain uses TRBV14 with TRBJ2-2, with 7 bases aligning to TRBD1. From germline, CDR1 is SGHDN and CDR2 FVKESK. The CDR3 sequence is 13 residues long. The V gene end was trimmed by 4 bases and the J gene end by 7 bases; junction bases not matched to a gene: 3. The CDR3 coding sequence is TGTGCCAGCAGCCCAGGGGGTATCGGGGAGCTGTTTTTT. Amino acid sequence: CASSPGGIGELFF. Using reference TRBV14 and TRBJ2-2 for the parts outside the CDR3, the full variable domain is EAGVTQFPSHSVIEKGQTVTLRCDPISGHDNLYWYRRVMGKEIKFLLHFVKESKQDESGMPNNRFLAERTGGTYSTLKVQPAELEDSGVYFCASSPGGIGELFFGEGSRLTVL.

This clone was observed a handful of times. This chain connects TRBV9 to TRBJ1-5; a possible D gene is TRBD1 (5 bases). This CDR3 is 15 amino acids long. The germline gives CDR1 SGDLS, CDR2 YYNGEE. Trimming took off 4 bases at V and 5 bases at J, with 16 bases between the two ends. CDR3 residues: CASSSTRGGDQPQHF. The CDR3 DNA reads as TGTGCCAGCAGCTCCACCCGGGGGGGTGATCAGCCCCAGCATTTT.

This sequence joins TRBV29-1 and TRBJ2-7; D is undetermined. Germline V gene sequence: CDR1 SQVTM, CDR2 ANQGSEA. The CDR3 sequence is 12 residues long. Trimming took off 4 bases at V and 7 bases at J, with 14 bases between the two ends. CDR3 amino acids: CSVVPTGREQYF. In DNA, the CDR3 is TGCAGCGTTGTACCGACGGGTAGGGAGCAGTACTTC.

Here the CDR3 DNA reads TGTGCCAGCAGCGGTCCTATAGGGGATACTAATGAAAAACTGTTTTTT. Translating gives CASSGPIGDTNEKLFF. The chain uses TRBV7-9 and TRBJ1-4; possible D gene TRBD1, 5 bases. Germline CDR1 SEHNR, CDR2 FQNEAQ (reference sequence). The germline V and J ends were trimmed by 5 bases and 2 bases, with 15 bases remaining between them. The CDR3 sequence is 16 residues long.

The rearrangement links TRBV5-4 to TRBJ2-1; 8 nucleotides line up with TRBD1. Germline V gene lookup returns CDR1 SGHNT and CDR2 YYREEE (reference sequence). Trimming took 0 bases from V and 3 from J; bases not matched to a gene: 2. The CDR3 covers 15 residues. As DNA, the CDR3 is TGTGCCAGCAGCTTGGGGACAGGGATCTACAATGAGCAGTTCTTC. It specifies CASSLGTGIYNEQFF.

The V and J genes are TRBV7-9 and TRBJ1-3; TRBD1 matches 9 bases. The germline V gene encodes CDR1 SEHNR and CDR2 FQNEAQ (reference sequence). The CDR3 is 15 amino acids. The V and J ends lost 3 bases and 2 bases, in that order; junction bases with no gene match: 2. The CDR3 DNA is TGTGCCAGCAGCTTCTGGACAGGGGCTGGAAACACCATATATTTT. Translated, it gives CASSFWTGAGNTIYF.

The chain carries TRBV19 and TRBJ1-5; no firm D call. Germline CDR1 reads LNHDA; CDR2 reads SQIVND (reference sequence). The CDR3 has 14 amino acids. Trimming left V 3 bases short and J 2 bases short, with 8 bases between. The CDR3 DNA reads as TGTGCCAGTAGTATGCGGAAGCGCAATCAGCCCCAGCATTTT. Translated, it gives CASSMRKRNQPQHF.

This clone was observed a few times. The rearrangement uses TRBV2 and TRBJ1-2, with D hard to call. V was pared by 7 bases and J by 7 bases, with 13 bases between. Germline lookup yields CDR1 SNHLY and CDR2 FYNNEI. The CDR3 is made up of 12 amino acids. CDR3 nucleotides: TGTGCCAGCACTGTGGTACAGCCTGGCTACACCTTC. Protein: CASTVVQPGYTF. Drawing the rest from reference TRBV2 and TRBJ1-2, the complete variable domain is EPEVTQTPSHQVTQMGQEVILRCVPISNHLYFYWYRQILGQKVEFLVSFYNNEISEKSEIFDDQFSVERPDGSNFTLKIRSTKLEDSAMYFCASTVVQPGYTFGSGTRLTVV.

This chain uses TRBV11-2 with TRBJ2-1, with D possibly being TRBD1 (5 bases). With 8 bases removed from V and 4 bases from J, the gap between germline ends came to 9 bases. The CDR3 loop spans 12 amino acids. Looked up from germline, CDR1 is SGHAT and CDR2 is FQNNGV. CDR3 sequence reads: CASVQEYNEQFF. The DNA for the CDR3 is TGTGCCAGCGTACAGGAGTACAATGAGCAGTTCTTC.

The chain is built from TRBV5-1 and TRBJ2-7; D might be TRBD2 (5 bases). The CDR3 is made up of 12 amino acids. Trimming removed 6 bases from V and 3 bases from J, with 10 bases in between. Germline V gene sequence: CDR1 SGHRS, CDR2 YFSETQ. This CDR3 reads CASTPDFYEQYF. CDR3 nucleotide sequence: TGCGCCAGCACCCCGGACTTCTACGAGCAGTACTTC.

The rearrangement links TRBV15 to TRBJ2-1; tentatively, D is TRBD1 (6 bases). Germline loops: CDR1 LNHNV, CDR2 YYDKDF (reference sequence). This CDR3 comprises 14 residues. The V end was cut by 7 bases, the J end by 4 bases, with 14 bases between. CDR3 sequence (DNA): TGTGCCACCAACGAATGGGGGCAATACAATGAGCAGTTCTTC. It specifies CATNEWGQYNEQFF.

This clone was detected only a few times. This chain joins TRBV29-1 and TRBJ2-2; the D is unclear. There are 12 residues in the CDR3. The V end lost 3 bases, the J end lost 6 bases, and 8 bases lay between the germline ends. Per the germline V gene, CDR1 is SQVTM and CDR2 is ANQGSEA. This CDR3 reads CSVDMAAGELFF. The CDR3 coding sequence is TGCAGCGTTGATATGGCGGCCGGGGAGCTGTTTTTT.

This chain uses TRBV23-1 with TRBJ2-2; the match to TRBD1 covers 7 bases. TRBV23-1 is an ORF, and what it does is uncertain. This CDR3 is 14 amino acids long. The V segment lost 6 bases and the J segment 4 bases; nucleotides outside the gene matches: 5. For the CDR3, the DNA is TGCGCCAGCAGGACAGGGTCGTTCACCGGGGAGCTGTTTTTT. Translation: CASRTGSFTGELFF.

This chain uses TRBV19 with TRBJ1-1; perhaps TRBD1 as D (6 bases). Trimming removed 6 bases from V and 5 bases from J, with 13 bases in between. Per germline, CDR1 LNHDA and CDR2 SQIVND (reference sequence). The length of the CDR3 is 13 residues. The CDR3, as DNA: TGTGCCAGTAGCCGGGGCAGGGGAACTGAAGCTTTCTTT. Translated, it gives CASSRGRGTEAFF. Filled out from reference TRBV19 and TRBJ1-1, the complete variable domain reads DGGITQSPKYLFRKEGQNVTLSCEQNLNHDAMYWYRQDPGQGLRLIYYSQIVNDFQKGDIAEGYSVSREKKESFPLTVTSAQKNPTAFYLCASSRGRGTEAFFGQGTRLTVV.

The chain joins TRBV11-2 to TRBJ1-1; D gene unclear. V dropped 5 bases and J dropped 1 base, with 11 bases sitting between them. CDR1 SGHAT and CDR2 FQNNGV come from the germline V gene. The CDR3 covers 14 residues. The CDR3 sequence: CASSKEVSNTEAFF. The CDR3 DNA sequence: TGTGCCAGCAGCAAGGAGGTGTCGAACACTGAAGCTTTCTTT.

Here the CDR3 reads CASSSGTSGPSSYNEQFF. CDR3 DNA sequence: TGTGCCAGCAGCTCCGGGACTAGCGGCCCCAGCTCCTACAATGAGCAGTTCTTC. The chain uses TRBV5-4 and TRBJ2-1; 11 bases are a match to TRBD2. The CDR3 covers 18 residues. V lost 3 bases to trimming and J lost 0 bases; unmatched junction nucleotides: 8. The germline CDR1 and CDR2 sequences are SGHNT and YYREEE (reference sequence). Full variable domain (missing parts from reference TRBV5-4 and TRBJ2-1): ETGVTQSPTHLIKTRGQQVTLRCSSQSGHNTVSWYQQALGQGPQFIFQYYREEENGRGNFPPRFSGLQFPNYSSELNVNALELDDSALYLCASSSGTSGPSSYNEQFFGPGTRLTVL.

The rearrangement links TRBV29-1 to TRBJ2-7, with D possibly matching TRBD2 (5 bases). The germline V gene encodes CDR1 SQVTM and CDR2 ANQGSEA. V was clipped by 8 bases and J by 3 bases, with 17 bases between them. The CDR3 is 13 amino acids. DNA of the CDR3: TGCAGCCCCTTCGGGGAGAAGTTCTACGAGCAGTACTTC. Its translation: CSPFGEKFYEQYF.

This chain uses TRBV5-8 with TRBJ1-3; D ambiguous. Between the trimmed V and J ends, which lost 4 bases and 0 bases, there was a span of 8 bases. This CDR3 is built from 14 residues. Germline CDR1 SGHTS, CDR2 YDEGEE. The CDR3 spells CASSLRVSGNTIYF. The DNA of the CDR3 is TGTGCCAGCAGCCTTCGGGTCTCTGGAAACACCATATATTTT.

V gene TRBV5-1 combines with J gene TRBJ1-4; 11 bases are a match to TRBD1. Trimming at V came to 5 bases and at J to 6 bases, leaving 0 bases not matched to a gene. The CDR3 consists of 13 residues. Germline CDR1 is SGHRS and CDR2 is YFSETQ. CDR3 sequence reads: CASRGQGDEKLFF. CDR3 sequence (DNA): TGCGCCAGCAGGGGACAGGGGGATGAAAAACTGTTTTTT.

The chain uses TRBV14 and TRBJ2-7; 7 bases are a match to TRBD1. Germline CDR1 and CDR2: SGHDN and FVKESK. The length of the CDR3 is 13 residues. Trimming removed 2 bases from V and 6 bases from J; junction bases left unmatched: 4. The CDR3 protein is CASSQLQGTEQYF. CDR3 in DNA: TGTGCCAGCAGCCAACTACAGGGGACCGAGCAGTACTTC.

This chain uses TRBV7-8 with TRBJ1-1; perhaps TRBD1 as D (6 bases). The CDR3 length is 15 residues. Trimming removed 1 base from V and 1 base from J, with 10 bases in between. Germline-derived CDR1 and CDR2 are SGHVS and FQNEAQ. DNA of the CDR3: TGTGCCAGCAGCTTAGAGTGGACAGCGAACACTGAAGCTTTCTTT. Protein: CASSLEWTANTEAFF. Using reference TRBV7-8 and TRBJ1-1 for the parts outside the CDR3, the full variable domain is GAGVSQSPRYKVAKRGQDVALRCDPISGHVSLFWYQQALGQGPEFLTYFQNEAQLDKSGLPSDRFFAERPEGSVSTLKIQRTQQEDSAVYLCASSLEWTANTEAFFGQGTRLTVV.

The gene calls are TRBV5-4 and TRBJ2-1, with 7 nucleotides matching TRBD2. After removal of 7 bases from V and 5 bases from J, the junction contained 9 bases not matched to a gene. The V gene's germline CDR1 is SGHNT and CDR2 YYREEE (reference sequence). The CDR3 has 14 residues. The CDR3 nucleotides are TGTGCCAGCCAAGAAGGACTAGTGCACAATGAGCAGTTCTTC. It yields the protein CASQEGLVHNEQFF. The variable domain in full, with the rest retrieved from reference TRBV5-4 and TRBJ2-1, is ETGVTQSPTHLIKTRGQQVTLRCSSQSGHNTVSWYQQALGQGPQFIFQYYREEENGRGNFPPRFSGLQFPNYSSELNVNALELDDSALYLCASQEGLVHNEQFFGPGTRLTVL.